This TCR beta chain derives from a study of blood T cell repertoires in COVID-19. Some clones are missing from TCRdb's copy, which holds only in-frame ones; the method was immunoSEQ multiplex PCR. The repertoire holds about 26,000 clones, with 85% to 90% as singletons. J gave up 6 bases and V 3 bases, and 6 bases lay outside the gene matches. Germline V CDR1 and CDR2: SNHLY, FYNNEI. The CDR3 has 15 residues. The chain links TRBV2 to TRBJ2-1, with TRBD1 identical over 9 bases. What was sequenced was peripheral blood. This TCR derives from a human donor in a cohort sampled during active COVID-19. The CDR3 DNA follows: TGTGCCAGCAGTGAGGGACAGGGTAACCTCAATGAGCAGTTCTTC. This sequence encodes CASSEGQGNLNEQFF.